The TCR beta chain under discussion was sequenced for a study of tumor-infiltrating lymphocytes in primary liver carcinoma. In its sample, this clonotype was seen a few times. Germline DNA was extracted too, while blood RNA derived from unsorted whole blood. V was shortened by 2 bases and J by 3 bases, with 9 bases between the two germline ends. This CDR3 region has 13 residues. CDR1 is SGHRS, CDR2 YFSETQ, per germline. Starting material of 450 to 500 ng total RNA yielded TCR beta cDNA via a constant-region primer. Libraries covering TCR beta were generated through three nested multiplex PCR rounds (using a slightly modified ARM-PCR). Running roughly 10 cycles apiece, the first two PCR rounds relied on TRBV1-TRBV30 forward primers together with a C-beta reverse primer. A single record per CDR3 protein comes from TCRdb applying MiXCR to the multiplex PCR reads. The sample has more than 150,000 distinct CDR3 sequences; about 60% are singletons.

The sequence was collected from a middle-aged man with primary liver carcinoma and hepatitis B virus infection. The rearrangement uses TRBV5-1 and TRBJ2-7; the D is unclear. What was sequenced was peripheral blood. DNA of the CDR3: TGCGCCAGCAGCTTTCGGGTGGGCTACGAGCAGTACTTC. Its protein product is CASSFRVGYEQYF.